These T cell receptor beta chains were read from a single sample in a study of blood T cell repertoires in COVID-19. Libraries were prepared by immunoSEQ multiplex PCR; TCRdb keeps only in-frame clonotypes and omits some of them. The repertoire consists of about 190,000 clones, with around 85% occurring once and the leading ten covering approximately 3%. Sequencing used PBMCs or T cells enriched from blood (not recorded which). These receptors were taken from a woman aged 25-40 years who had recovered from COVID-19. The CDR3 runs from the conserved cysteine through the conserved F or W. D genes are given only for firm matches. Only part of the rows carry a size: once, few, many, or a class if the clone is expanded.

>TRBJ1-2|TRBV28|-|-
TGTGCCAGCAGTTTGGGCAGGGGTGTTTATGGCTACACCTTC
CASSLGRGVYGYTF
>TRBJ2-3|TRBV7-6|-|TRBD2
TGTGCCAGCAGCTTCGGACTAGCGGGGGCCCAAGATACGCAGTATTTT
CASSFGLAGAQDTQYF
>TRBJ1-1|TRBV7-2|few|-
TGTGCCAGCAGCTACAGGGTTGACACTGAAGCTTTCTTT
CASSYRVDTEAFF
>TRBJ2-1|TRBV7-2|-|TRBD2
TGTGCCAGCAGCTTAGGGGGACTAGGAGGATACAGTGAGCAGTTCTTC
CASSLGGLGGYSEQFF
>TRBJ2-7|TRBV2|-|TRBD1
TGTGCCAGCGGACAGGGCATCTACGAGCAGTACTTC
CASGQGIYEQYF
>TRBJ2-3|TRBV5-3|-|TRBD2
TGTGCCAGAAGCTGGACCACTAGCGGGAGGGACTTGGGCACAGATACGCAGTATTTT
CARSWTTSGRDLGTDTQYF
>TRBJ1-2|TRBV5-8|few|-
TGTGCCAGCAGCTTGGCTACCGGTTATTTCTATGGCTACACCTTC
CASSLATGYFYGYTF
>TRBJ1-3|TRBV29-1|once|-
TGCAGCGTTTTGCTGGGCCCCTCTGGAAACACCATATATTTT
CSVLLGPSGNTIYF
>TRBJ1-1|TRBV29-1|-|TRBD1
TGCAGCGTCGATAGGACAGGGGATGAAGCTTTCTTT
CSVDRTGDEAFF
>TRBJ2-7|TRBV7-8|-|TRBD1
TGTGCCAGCAGCCCTCGGACAGGGGGGGCAAACGAGCAGTACTTC
CASSPRTGGANEQYF
>TRBJ1-5|TRBV19|-|TRBD1
TGTGCCAGTAGTATATATAAGGGACAGGGGATAACGCCCCAGCATTTT
CASSIYKGQGITPQHF
>TRBJ2-7|TRBV29-1|-|-
TGCAGCGCGCGACCGACAGGCTCCTACGAGCAGTACTTC
CSARPTGSYEQYF
>TRBJ2-5|TRBV24-1|-|-
TGTGCCACCAGTTCTACAGGGTTGGCAACCCAGTACTTC
CATSSTGLATQYF
>TRBJ2-2|TRBV5-8|-|-
TGTGCCTCCAGGGCAGGGGCCAGCGGGGAGCTGTTTTTT
CASRAGASGELFF
>TRBJ1-3|TRBV14|-|-
TGTGCCAGCAGCCAAGATATTCCCCCCGGGGGACTTGGAAACACCATATATTTT
CASSQDIPPGGLGNTIYF
>TRBJ2-3|TRBV28|-|TRBD2
TGTGCCAGCAGTTTGGGGGGGAGTACAGATACGCAGTATTTT
CASSLGGSTDTQYF
>TRBJ1-5|TRBV18|-|TRBD1
TGTGCCAGCTCACCAGGGACAGCAGGGGAGCCCCAGCATTTT
CASSPGTAGEPQHF
>TRBJ1-1|TRBV9|-|-
TGTGCCAGCAGCGCAGCGCCTTTGGGCACTGAAGCTTTCTTT
CASSAAPLGTEAFF
>TRBJ2-6|TRBV28|-|TRBD1
TGTGCCAGCAGTTTTGGACAGGGGGCTAACTCTGGGGCCAACGTCCTGACTTTC
CASSFGQGANSGANVLTF
>TRBJ1-1|TRBV7-9|-|-
TGTGCCAGCAGCTTAGCGGGATTAACAGGGATTTGGGGGAGCACTGAAGCTTTCTTT
CASSLAGLTGIWGSTEAFF
>TRBJ2-5|TRBV6-5|-|-
TGTGCCAGCACCTTACAAGAGACCCAGTACTTC
CASTLQETQYF
>TRBJ2-1|TRBV6-5|-|-
TGTGCCAGCTGGGGGCTAGAACCCTCCTACAATGAGCAGTTCTTC
CASWGLEPSYNEQFF
>TRBJ1-6|TRBV6-4|-|-
TGTGCCAGCAGGGGGGCGAATTCACCCCTCCACTTT
CASRGANSPLHF
>TRBJ1-5|TRBV19|-|TRBD1
TGTGCCAGTAAAAGGACAGGGACGGTTGGCAATCAACCCCAGCATTTT
CASKRTGTVGNQPQHF
>TRBJ2-4|TRBV2|-|-
TGTGCCAGCAGCCCTGTAAGCAGGGGCAAAAACATTCAGTACTTC
CASSPVSRGKNIQYF
>TRBJ2-1|TRBV4-2|-|TRBD2
TGTGCCAGCAGCCAAGAAGCCCCCGGACTAGCGGGAGGGCTTAATGAGCAGTTCTTC
CASSQEAPGLAGGLNEQFF
>TRBJ1-2|TRBV18|once|-
TGTGCCAGCTCACCAGACAGCAACTATGGCTACACCTTC
CASSPDSNYGYTF
>TRBJ2-1|TRBV29-1|-|TRBD2
TGCAGCGTTGGGTCAGCGGGAGGGTCCTACAATGAGCAGTTCTTC
CSVGSAGGSYNEQFF
>TRBJ2-5|TRBV3-1/TRBV3-2|-|TRBD1
TGTGCCAGCAGCCCGGGACAGGCCTACCAAGAGACCCAGTACTTC
CASSPGQAYQETQYF
>TRBJ1-1|TRBV7-2|once|-
TGTGCCAGCAGCCAGGAGGTGAATGCTTTCTTT
CASSQEVNAFF
>TRBJ2-3|TRBV14|-|-
TGTGCCAGCAGCCCTAACGGGAACACAGATACGCAGTATTTT
CASSPNGNTDTQYF